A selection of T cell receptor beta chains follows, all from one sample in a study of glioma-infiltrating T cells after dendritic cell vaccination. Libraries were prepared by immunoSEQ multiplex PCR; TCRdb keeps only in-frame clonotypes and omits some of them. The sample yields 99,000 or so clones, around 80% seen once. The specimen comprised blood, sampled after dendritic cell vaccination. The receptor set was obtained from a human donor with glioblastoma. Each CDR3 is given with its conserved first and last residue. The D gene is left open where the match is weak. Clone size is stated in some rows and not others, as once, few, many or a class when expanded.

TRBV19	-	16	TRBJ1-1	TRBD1	CASSMSAGGGGTEAFF	TGTGCCAGTAGTATGAGCGCAGGGGGTGGAGGTACTGAAGCTTTCTTT
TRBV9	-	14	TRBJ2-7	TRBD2	CASSLGLAPYEQYF	TGTGCCAGCAGTCTTGGACTAGCTCCCTACGAGCAGTACTTC
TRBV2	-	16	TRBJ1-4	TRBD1	CASSERFGGGGEKLFF	TGTGCCAGCAGTGAAAGGTTTGGAGGGGGCGGTGAAAAACTGTTTTTT
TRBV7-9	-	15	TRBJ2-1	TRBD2	CASSRSGSPYNEQFF	TGTGCCAGCAGCCGAAGCGGGAGCCCCTACAATGAGCAGTTCTTC
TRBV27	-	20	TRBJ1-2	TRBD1	CASSLSSLGQGAARVYGYTF	TGTGCCAGCAGTTTATCGAGCCTCGGGCAGGGGGCTGCAAGGGTCTACGGCTACACCTTC
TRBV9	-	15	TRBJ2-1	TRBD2	CASSPGTSSYNEQFF	TGTGCCAGCAGCCCCGGGACTAGCTCCTACAATGAGCAGTTCTTC
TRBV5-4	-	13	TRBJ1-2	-	CASSLDGDPGYTF	TGTGCCAGCAGCTTGGACGGGGATCCGGGCTACACCTTC
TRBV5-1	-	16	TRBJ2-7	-	CASSLSTGRRVYEQYF	TGCGCCAGCAGCTTGAGCACAGGCCGCAGAGTGTACGAGCAGTACTTC
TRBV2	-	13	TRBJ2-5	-	CASSVSDSRPQYF	TGTGCCAGCAGTGTCTCGGATTCGAGGCCCCAGTACTTC
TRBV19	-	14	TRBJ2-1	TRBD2	CASTSGGIYNEQFF	TGTGCCAGTACTAGCGGAGGGATCTACAATGAGCAGTTCTTC
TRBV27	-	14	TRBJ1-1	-	CASSPYPGHTEAFF	TGTGCCAGCAGTCCCTACCCAGGGCACACTGAAGCTTTCTTT
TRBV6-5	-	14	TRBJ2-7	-	CASSSGLLPGEQYF	TGTGCCAGCAGCTCGGGACTCCTCCCGGGGGAGCAGTACTTC
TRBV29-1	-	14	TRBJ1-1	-	CSVGSRARNTEAFF	TGCAGCGTTGGTTCGAGGGCTCGGAACACTGAAGCTTTCTTT
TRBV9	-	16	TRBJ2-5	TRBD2	CASSPIAGGNWETQYF	TGTGCCAGCAGCCCCATAGCGGGGGGGAATTGGGAGACCCAGTACTTC
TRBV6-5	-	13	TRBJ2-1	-	CASRPVKGYEQFF	TGTGCCAGCAGGCCCGTCAAGGGGTATGAGCAGTTCTTC
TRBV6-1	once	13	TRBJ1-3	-	CASSEGTLNTIYF	TGTGCCAGCAGTGAAGGGACTTTAAACACCATATATTTT
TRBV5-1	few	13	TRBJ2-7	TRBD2	CASSHGTRGEQYF	TGCGCCAGCAGCCACGGGACTAGGGGCGAGCAGTACTTC
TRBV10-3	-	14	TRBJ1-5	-	CAISEGDSNQPQHF	TGTGCCATCAGTGAAGGGGATAGCAATCAGCCCCAGCATTTT
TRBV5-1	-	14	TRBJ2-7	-	CASSAGQQKYEQYF	TGCGCCAGCAGCGCGGGACAGCAAAAGTACGAGCAGTACTTC
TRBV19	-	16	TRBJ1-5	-	CASRETDGDSNQPQHF	TGTGCCAGTAGGGAGACAGACGGAGATAGCAATCAGCCCCAGCATTTT
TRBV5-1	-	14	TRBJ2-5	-	CASSLVSYQETQYF	TGCGCCAGCAGCTTGGTTTCCTACCAAGAGACCCAGTACTTC
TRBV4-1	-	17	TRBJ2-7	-	CASSQDHRPRDFWEQYF	TGCGCCAGCAGCCAAGACCACAGACCAAGAGATTTTTGGGAGCAGTACTTC
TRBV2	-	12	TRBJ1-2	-	CASREPGRDPVF	TGTGCCAGCAGGGAGCCTGGACGGGATCCCGTCTTC
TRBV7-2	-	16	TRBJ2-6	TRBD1	CASSNPGGAGANVLTF	TGTGCCAGCAGCAACCCAGGGGGCGCTGGGGCCAACGTCCTGACTTTC
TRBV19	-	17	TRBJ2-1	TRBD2	CASSIDSSGTGYNEQFF	TGTGCCAGTAGTATAGACTCTAGCGGGACCGGCTACAATGAGCAGTTCTTC
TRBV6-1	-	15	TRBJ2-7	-	CASSGATAFSYEQYF	TGTGCCAGCAGCGGAGCGACAGCCTTCTCCTACGAGCAGTACTTC
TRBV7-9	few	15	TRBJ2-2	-	CASSLYVSTTGELFF	TGTGCCAGCAGCCTGTACGTTAGTACCACCGGGGAGCTGTTTTTT
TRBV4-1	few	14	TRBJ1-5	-	CASSQAGGGQPQHF	TGCGCCAGCAGCCAAGCCGGCGGCGGGCAGCCCCAGCATTTT
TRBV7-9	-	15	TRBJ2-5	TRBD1	CASSSYRGRYETQYF	TGTGCCAGCAGTTCCTACAGGGGAAGGTACGAGACCCAGTACTTC
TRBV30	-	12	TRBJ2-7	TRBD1	CAWSATGAEQYF	TGTGCCTGGAGTGCCACAGGGGCCGAGCAGTACTTC
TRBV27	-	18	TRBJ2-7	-	CASSLKGRRRPTGYEQYF	TGTGCCAGCAGTTTAAAAGGTAGGCGAAGACCTACGGGCTACGAGCAGTACTTC
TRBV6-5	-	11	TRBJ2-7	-	CASRDSYEQYF	TGTGCCAGCAGGGACAGCTACGAGCAGTACTTC
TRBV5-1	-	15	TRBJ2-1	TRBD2	CASIPFSGMENEQFF	TGCGCCAGCATTCCCTTCAGCGGGATGGAGAATGAGCAGTTCTTC
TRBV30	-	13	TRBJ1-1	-	CAWGLRRDSEAFF	TGTGCCTGGGGATTACGCCGGGACTCCGAAGCTTTCTTT
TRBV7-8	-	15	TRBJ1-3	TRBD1	CASSLQGATGNTIYF	TGTGCCAGCAGCTTACAGGGGGCGACTGGAAACACCATATATTTT
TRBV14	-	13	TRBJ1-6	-	CASSQATNSPLHF	TGTGCCAGCAGCCAAGCCACAAATTCACCCCTCCACTTT
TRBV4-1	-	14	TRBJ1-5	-	CASSHVQGDQPQHF	TGCGCCAGCAGCCACGTACAGGGCGATCAGCCCCAGCATTTT
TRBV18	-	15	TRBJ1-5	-	CASSPLGANNQPQHF	TGTGCCAGCTCACCATTGGGGGCCAATAATCAGCCCCAGCATTTT
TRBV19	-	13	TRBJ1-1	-	CASSRRGLTEAFF	TGTGCCAGTAGTAGGCGGGGGCTCACTGAAGCTTTCTTT
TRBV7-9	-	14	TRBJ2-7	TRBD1	CASSPPGGTYEQYF	TGTGCCAGCAGCCCCCCAGGGGGCACCTACGAGCAGTACTTC
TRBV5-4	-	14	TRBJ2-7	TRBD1	CASSAKTGDYEQYF	TGTGCCAGCAGCGCCAAGACAGGGGACTACGAGCAGTACTTC
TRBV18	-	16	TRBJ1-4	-	CASSLERGPMNEKLFF	TGTGCCAGCTCACTCGAAAGAGGGCCGATGAATGAAAAACTGTTTTTT
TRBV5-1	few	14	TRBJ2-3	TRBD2	CASSLAAGSDTQYF	TGCGCCAGCAGCTTGGCAGCGGGGTCAGATACGCAGTATTTT
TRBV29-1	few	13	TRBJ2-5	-	CSVEVITGETQYF	TGCAGCGTTGAAGTCATCACGGGGGAGACCCAGTACTTC